Each of the 7 T cell receptor beta chains below was sequenced from the same sample in a study of regulatory T cells in long-lasting Graves disease. As for time point: newly diagnosed GD, antithyroid drugs for less than 3 months. PBMCs were the source of the RNA used for TCR sequencing. Library construction for TCR beta used iRepertoire HTBI primers and Arm-PCR of CDR3 regions. From the multiplex PCR reads, TCRdb called clonotypes with MiXCR, one entry per CDR3 protein. Altogether 450,000 to 600,000 distinct CDR3 sequences are present, about 16% being singletons, with the ten largest covering 12%. These data are also associated with another study on T cells in Graves' hyperthyroidism and ophthalmopathy.

The input for sequencing was peripheral blood mononuclear cells (PBMCs), taken at new diagnosis, from a patient treated with antithyroid drugs. These receptors all stem from a man aged 40-49 years with Graves disease.

This clonotype was seen many times. V usage is TRBV28 and J usage is TRBJ1-1; no firm D call. From germline, CDR1 is MDHEN and CDR2 SYDVKM. The CDR3 consists of 17 residues. V shed 4 bases and J shed 10 bases, with 28 bases lying between them. The CDR3, as DNA: TGTGCCAGCAGTTCCGCCCAGATTCGGACTAAGTTAGTTGGAGCTTTCTTT. This translates into CASSSAQIRTKLVGAFF.

This clonotype appeared many times. The chain combines TRBV11-2 with TRBJ1-1; D might be TRBD1 (5 bases). CDR1 SGHAT and CDR2 FQNNGV come from the germline V gene. CDR3 length equals 14 residues. Trimming stripped 5 bases from V and 1 base from J, with 11 bases between. Here the CDR3 DNA reads TGTGCCAGCAGCCGGGGCAGCGCGAACACTGAAGCTTTCTTT. It encodes CASSRGSANTEAFF.

This clonotype was observed many times. This chain links TRBV7-3 with TRBJ2-7; 9 nucleotides line up with TRBD2. This CDR3 has 15 amino acids. V lost 5 bases and J lost 6; bases outside the gene matches: 11. Germline CDR1 reads SGHTA; CDR2 reads FQGTGA. The CDR3 nucleotides read TGTGCCAGCAGCCTAGAGGGCGGGAGGGCCGTCGAGCAGTACTTC. This gives the protein CASSLEGGRAVEQYF.

V usage is TRBV9 and J usage is TRBJ1-6, with unresolved D. The CDR3 covers 17 residues. V lost 0 bases and J lost 4, with 14 bases in between. Germline CDR1 is SGDLS and CDR2 is YYNGEE. CDR3 sequence: CASSVDDEPTYNSPLHF. CDR3 bases: TGTGCCAGCAGCGTAGACGACGAACCGACTTATAATTCACCCCTCCACTTT.

The CDR3 bases are TGTGCCAGCAGGGGTACAGCCACCGGGGAGCTGTTTTTT. Its translation: CASRGTATGELFF. The rearrangement uses TRBV6-1 and TRBJ2-2; D unclear. Deletions cut 6 bases from V and 4 bases from J, with 9 bases between. CDR1 and CDR2 (germline): MNHNS, SASEGT. This CDR3 has 13 residues.

This clonotype was seen only a few times. The chain combines TRBV27 with TRBJ1-6; D unclear. This CDR3 region has 14 residues. The ends were cut back, 2 bases at V and 7 bases at J, with 9 bases in the middle. CDR1 and CDR2 (germline): MNHEY, SMNVEV (reference sequence). The CDR3 sequence: CASSLGYRNSPLHF. CDR3 sequence (DNA): TGTGCCAGCAGTTTAGGGTATAGGAATTCACCCCTCCACTTT.

This clonotype was recorded a few times. The J gene is TRBJ2-1, the V gene TRBV24-1; possible D gene TRBD2, 6 bases. The germline V gene encodes CDR1 KGHDR and CDR2 SFDVKD. The ends were cut back, 0 bases at V and 16 bases at J, with 12 bases in the middle. CDR3 size: 12 residues. CDR3 loop: CATSDLGGRRFF. For the CDR3, the DNA is TGTGCCACCAGTGATTTGGGAGGGAGGCGATTCTTC.